This T cell receptor (beta chain) originates from a study of T cell repertoires in cytomegalovirus infection. Study-wide context: Public signatures in TCR beta pointed to CMV infection and matching HLA type.

Trimming shortened V by 1 base and J by 0 bases, and 13 bases separated the two germline ends. The germline CDR1 and CDR2 sequences are SGHTA and FQGNSA. The CDR3 runs 17 residues. TCRdb fed the reads into MiXCR, producing one record per CDR3 protein. This table holds some 940,000 distinct CDR3 sequences, less than 35% found once. Study results and limitations: Dominant in the ex vivo response were TCR beta clonotypes restricted by HLA-C and specific for CMV. CMV carriers with the relevant HLA were identified by cumulative public TCR beta family frequency.

This clonotype showed up many times. The antigen is not known. The sequences come from cultured CD8+ T cells from PBMCs, collected from culture after CMV antigen stimulation. This chain uses TRBV7-2 with TRBJ1-3; no clear D gene. This TCR was recovered from a human donor in good health (CMV status not recorded). Some clones in this sample may be carry-over from other donors' samples. CDR3 protein: CASSLETTAFSGNTIYF. In DNA form, the CDR3 reads TGTGCCAGCAGCTTAGAAACAACAGCCTTCTCTGGAAACACCATATATTTT. The full variable domain, rest sourced from reference TRBV7-2 and TRBJ1-3, is GAGVSQSPSNKVTEKGKDVELRCDPISGHTALYWYRQSLGQGLEFLIYFQGNSAPDKSGLPSDRFSAERTGGSVSTLTIQRTQQEDSAVYLCASSLETTAFSGNTIYFGEGSWLTVV.